This record looks at one TCR beta chain sequence and its context. No antigen is known for it. This entry belongs to a study of graft-versus-host responses after intestinal transplantation. Study-wide context: Transplant recipients had multivisceral, liver-intestinal, or isolated intestinal grafts. Broader study findings: Recipient-marrow GvH clones were detected, some having first appeared in ileum or blood. The study found high graft-versus-host to host-versus-graft clonal ratios in allografts of patients with graft-donor T cell macrochimerism.

This table comes from immunoSEQ multiplex PCR, and its TCRdb copy is limited to in-frame clones, with some not included. This table holds around 76,000 clones, about 94% found once. Trimming took off 3 bases at V and 5 bases at J, with 20 bases between the two ends. The V gene's germline CDR1 is KGHSH and CDR2 LQKENI. CDR3 size: 16 residues. This clonotype was sampled from a human donor who received an intestinal transplant. Sequencing used unstimulated CD8+ T cells sorted from spleen or lymph node cells, obtained before intestinal transplant. This sequence joins TRBV18 and TRBJ2-7, with D maybe TRBD1 (6 bases). In nucleotides, the CDR3 is TGTGCCAGCTCACCGGACTCTATGGGGGCTCTCAACGAGCAGTACTTC. Residues: CASSPDSMGALNEQYF.